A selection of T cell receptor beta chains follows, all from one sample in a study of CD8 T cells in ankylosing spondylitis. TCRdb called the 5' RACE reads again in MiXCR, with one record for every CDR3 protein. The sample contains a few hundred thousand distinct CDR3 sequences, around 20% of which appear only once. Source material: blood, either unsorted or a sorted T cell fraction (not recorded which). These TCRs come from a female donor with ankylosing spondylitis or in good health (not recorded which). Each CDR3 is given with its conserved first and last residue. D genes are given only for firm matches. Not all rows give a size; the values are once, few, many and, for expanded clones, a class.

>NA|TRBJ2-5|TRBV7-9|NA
CASSFSWTGPGAQYF
TGTGCCAGCAGCTTCTCCTGGACGGGGCCAGGCGCCCAGTACTTC
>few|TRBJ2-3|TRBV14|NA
CASSQYGSPSTDTQYF
TGTGCCAGCAGCCAGTATGGAAGTCCTAGCACAGATACGCAGTATTTT
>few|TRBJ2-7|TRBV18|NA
CASSPASAGEQYF
TGTGCCAGCTCACCGGCCTCGGCGGGCGAGCAGTACTTC
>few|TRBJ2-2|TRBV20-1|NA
CSARVGGAGELFF
TGCAGTGCTAGAGTAGGGGGGGCCGGGGAGCTGTTTTTT
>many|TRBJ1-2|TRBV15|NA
CATSRGGGYGYTF
TGTGCCACCAGCAGAGGGGGGGGATATGGCTACACCTTC
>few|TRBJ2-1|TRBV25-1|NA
CASSGNPGLEPYNEQFF
TGTGCCAGCAGTGGGAACCCCGGGCTAGAACCATACAATGAGCAGTTCTTC
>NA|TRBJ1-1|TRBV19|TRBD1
CASSATGGMTEAFF
TGTGCCAGTAGTGCTACAGGGGGCATGACTGAAGCTTTCTTT
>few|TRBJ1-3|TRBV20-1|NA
CSARATLGSGNTIYF
TGCAGTGCTAGGGCTACCCTGGGCTCTGGAAACACCATATATTTT
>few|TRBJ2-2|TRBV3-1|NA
CASSQDYRQTGELFF
TGTGCCAGCAGCCAAGACTACCGACAGACCGGGGAGCTGTTTTTT
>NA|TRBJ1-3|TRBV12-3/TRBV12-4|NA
CASSLGRRGNTIYF
TGTGCCAGCAGTTTGGGACGGAGAGGAAACACCATATATTTT
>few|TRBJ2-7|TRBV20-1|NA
CSARDANLAQTYEQYF
TGCAGTGCTAGAGACGCCAACCTAGCGCAAACCTACGAGCAGTACTTC
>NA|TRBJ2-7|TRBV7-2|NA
CASSLAGVGEQYF
TGTGCCAGCAGCTTAGCTGGGGTGGGCGAGCAGTACTTC
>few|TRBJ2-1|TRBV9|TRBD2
CASSVGPSGRAYNEQFF
TGTGCCAGCAGCGTAGGTCCTAGCGGGAGGGCCTACAATGAGCAGTTCTTC
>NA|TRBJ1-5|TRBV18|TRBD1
CASSQQGAQPQHF
TGTGCCAGCTCACAACAGGGGGCTCAGCCCCAGCATTTT
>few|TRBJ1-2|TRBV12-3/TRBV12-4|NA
CASREGSGGYTF
TGTGCCAGCCGGGAGGGTAGCGGAGGCTACACCTTC
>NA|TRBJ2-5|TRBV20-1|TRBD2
CSARELFRFTTSGSGMSLETQYF
TGCAGTGCTAGGGAACTCTTCCGGTTTACGACTAGCGGGAGTGGGATGTCTTTAGAGACCCAGTACTTC
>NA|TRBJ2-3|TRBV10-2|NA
CASKANAPVTDTQYF
TGCGCCAGCAAGGCGAACGCCCCGGTCACAGATACGCAGTATTTT
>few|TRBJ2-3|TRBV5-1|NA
CASRGGEDTQYF
TGCGCCAGCCGCGGAGGGGAAGATACGCAGTATTTT
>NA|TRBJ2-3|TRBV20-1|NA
CSAASTDTQYF
TGCAGTGCTGCATCCACAGATACGCAGTATTTT
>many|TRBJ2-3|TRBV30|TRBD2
CAWSKEKREATDTQYF
TGTGCCTGGAGCAAAGAAAAGCGGGAGGCGACAGATACGCAGTATTTT
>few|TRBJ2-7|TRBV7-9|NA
CASSPETYEQYF
TGTGCCAGCAGCCCTGAGACCTACGAGCAGTACTTC
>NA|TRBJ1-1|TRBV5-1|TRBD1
CASSMGQGGTEAFF
TGCGCCAGCAGCATGGGACAGGGGGGGACTGAAGCTTTCTTT
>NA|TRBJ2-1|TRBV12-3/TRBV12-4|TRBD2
CASSFRTSWRDEQFF
TGTGCCAGCAGTTTTAGGACTAGCTGGAGGGATGAGCAGTTCTTC
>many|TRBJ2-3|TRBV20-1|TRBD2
CSARTSGGTDTQYF
TGCAGTGCGAGAACTAGCGGAGGCACAGATACGCAGTATTTT
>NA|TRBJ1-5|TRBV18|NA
CASSPQANNQPQHF
TGTGCCAGCTCACCACAGGCAAACAATCAGCCCCAGCATTTT
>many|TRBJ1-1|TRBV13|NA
CASTTYGTFTEAFF
TGTGCCAGCACCACCTATGGGACCTTCACTGAAGCTTTCTTT
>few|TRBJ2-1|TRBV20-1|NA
CSARHLARVVSEQFF
TGCAGTGCTAGACATCTAGCGAGGGTTGTGAGTGAGCAGTTCTTC
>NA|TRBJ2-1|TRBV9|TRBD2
CASSVDLAGGPVNEQFF
TGTGCCAGCAGCGTAGACCTAGCGGGAGGTCCTGTGAATGAGCAGTTCTTC
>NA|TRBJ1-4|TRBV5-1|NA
CASSPRTANEKLFF
TGCGCCAGCAGCCCCCGGACAGCTAATGAAAAACTGTTTTTT
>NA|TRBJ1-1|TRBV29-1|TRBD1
CSGDRGAAEAFF
TGCAGCGGCGACAGGGGAGCCGCTGAAGCTTTCTTT
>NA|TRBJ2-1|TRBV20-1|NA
CSAPRLPEQFF
TGCAGTGCTCCGAGACTGCCTGAGCAGTTCTTC
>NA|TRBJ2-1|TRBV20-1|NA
CSARRTRPGGSYNEQFF
TGCAGTGCTAGACGGACCCGCCCTGGGGGCTCCTACAATGAGCAGTTCTTC
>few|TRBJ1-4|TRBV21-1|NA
CASRTATNEKLFF
TGTGCCAGTCGTACAGCAACTAATGAAAAACTGTTTTTT
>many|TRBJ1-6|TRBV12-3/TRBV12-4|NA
CASSYRVGVGSPLHF
TGTGCCAGCAGCTATAGGGTGGGAGTCGGTTCACCCCTCCACTTT
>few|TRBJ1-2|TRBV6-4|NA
CATRHNYGYTF
TGTGCCACCCGGCATAACTATGGCTACACCTTC
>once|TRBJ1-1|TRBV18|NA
CASSPLPGRNTEAFF
TGTGCCAGCTCACCTCTCCCAGGGAGGAACACTGAAGCTTTCTTT
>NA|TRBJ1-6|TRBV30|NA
CAWRGSHGSPLHF
TGTGCCTGGAGAGGGTCTCATGGGTCACCCCTCCACTTT
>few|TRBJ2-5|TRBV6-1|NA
CAGGLTDQETQYF
TGTGCCGGGGGTTTGACAGACCAAGAGACCCAGTACTTC
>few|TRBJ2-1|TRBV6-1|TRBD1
CASSPGTGADNEQFF
TGTGCCAGCAGTCCCGGGACAGGGGCCGACAATGAGCAGTTCTTC
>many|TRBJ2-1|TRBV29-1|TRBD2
CSAQRGLAGNEQFF
TGCAGCGCCCAACGCGGACTAGCGGGGAATGAGCAGTTCTTC
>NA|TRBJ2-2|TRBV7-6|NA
CASSDTVRGYTGELFF
TGTGCCAGCAGCGACACCGTTAGGGGATACACCGGGGAGCTGTTTTTT
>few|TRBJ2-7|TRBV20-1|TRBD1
CSAKQGALKEQYF
TGCAGTGCTAAACAGGGGGCGTTAAAAGAGCAGTACTTC
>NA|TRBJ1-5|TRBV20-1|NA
CCARDAGLTYSNQPQHF
TGCTGTGCTAGAGATGCGGGACTGACCTATAGCAATCAGCCCCAGCATTTT
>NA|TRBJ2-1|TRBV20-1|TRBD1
CSAPWGQGYNEQFF
TGCAGTGCCCCTTGGGGACAGGGATACAATGAGCAGTTCTTC
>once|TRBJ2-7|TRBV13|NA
CASSFSGPTLLREQYF
TGTGCCAGCAGCTTTAGCGGACCGACGCTTCTCCGCGAGCAGTACTTC
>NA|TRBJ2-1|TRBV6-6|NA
CASAGYEQFF
TGTGCCAGCGCCGGTTATGAGCAGTTCTTC
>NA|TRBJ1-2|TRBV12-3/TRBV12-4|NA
CASSPRIANYGYTF
TGTGCCAGCAGTCCCAGGATAGCTAACTATGGCTACACCTTC
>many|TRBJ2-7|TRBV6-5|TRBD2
CASSYRLAGENEQYF
TGTGCCAGCAGTTATCGACTAGCGGGAGAGAACGAGCAGTACTTC
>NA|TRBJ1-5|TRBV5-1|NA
CASSLIGRSDQPQHF
TGCGCCAGCAGCTTGATCGGAAGGTCCGATCAGCCCCAGCATTTT
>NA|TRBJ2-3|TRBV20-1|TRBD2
CSASPAGEDTQYF
TGCAGTGCAAGTCCAGCGGGAGAGGATACGCAGTATTTT
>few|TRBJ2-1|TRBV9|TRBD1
CASSVGTGVPLSYNEQFF
TGTGCCAGCAGCGTAGGCACAGGGGTCCCATTATCCTACAATGAGCAGTTCTTC
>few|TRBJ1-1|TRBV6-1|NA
CASSLTPKGDTEAFF
TGTGCCAGCAGTCTTACCCCAAAGGGGGACACTGAAGCTTTCTTT
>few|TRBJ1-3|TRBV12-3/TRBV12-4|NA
CASSPVRYSSGNTIYF
TGTGCCAGCAGTCCAGTGCGGTACTCCTCTGGAAACACCATATATTTT
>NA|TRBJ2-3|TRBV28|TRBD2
CASRYGGRGTDTQYF
TGTGCCAGCCGCTACGGTGGGAGGGGCACAGATACGCAGTATTTT